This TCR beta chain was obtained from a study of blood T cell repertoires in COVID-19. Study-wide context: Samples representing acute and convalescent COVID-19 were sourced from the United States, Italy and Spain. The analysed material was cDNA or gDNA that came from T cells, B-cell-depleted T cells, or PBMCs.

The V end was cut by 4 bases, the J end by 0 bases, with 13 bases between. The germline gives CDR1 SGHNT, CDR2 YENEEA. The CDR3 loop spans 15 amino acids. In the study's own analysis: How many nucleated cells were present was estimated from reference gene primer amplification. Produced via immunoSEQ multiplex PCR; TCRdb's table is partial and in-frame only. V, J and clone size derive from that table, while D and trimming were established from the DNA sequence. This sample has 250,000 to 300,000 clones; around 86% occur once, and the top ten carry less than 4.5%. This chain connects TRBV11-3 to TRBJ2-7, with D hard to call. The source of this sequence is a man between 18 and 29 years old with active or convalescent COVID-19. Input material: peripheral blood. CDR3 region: CASSSAGPSSYEQYF. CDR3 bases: TGTGCCAGCAGCTCCGCAGGCCCCAGCTCCTACGAGCAGTACTTC.